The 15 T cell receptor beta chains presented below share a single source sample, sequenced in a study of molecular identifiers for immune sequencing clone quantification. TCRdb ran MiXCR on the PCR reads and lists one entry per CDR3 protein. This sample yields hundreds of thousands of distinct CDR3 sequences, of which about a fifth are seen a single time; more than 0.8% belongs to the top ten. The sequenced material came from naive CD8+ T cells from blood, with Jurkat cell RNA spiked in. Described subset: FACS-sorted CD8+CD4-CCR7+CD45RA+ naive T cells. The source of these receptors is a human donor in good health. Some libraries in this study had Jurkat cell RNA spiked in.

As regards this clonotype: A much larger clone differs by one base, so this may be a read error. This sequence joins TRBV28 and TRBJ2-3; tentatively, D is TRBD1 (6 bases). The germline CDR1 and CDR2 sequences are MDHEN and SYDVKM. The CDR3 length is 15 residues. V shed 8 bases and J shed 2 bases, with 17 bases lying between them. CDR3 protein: CASGEDRSNTDTQYF. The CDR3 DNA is TGTGCCAGCGGCGAAGACAGGAGCAACACAGATACGCAGTATTTT.

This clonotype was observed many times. CDR3 bases: TGTGCCAGCTTAATGGGAGGAGACTATGGCTACACCTTC. Translating it yields CASLMGGDYGYTF. The J gene is TRBJ1-2, the V gene TRBV27; D call uncertain. The germline gives CDR1 MNHEY, CDR2 SMNVEV (reference sequence). The CDR3 is 13 residues long. Trimming stripped 8 bases from V and 3 bases from J, with 13 bases between.

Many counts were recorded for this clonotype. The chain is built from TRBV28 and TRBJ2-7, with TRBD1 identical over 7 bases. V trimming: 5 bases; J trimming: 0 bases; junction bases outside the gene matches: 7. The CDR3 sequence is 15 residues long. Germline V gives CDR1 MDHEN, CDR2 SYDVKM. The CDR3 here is CASSTDRQSSYEQYF. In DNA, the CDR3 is TGTGCCAGCAGTACGGACAGGCAGAGCTCCTACGAGCAGTACTTC.

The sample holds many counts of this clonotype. The CDR3: CSARIDRGSSYTGELFF. The CDR3 DNA sequence: TGCAGTGCTAGAATCGATCGGGGGTCCTCCTACACCGGGGAGCTGTTTTTT. The chain links TRBV20-1 to TRBJ2-2; D is possibly TRBD2 (6 bases). The V gene lost 2 bases and the J gene lost 3 bases, with 19 bases spanning the gap. Per germline, CDR1 DFQATT and CDR2 SNEGSKA (reference sequence). CDR3 length: 17 residues.

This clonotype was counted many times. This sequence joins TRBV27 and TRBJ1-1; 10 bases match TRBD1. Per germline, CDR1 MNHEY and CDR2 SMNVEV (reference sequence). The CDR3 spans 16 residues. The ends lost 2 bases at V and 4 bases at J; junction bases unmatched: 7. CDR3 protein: CASSLAGTGEGTEAFF. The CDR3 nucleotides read TGTGCCAGCAGTTTAGCCGGGACAGGGGAGGGCACTGAAGCTTTCTTT.

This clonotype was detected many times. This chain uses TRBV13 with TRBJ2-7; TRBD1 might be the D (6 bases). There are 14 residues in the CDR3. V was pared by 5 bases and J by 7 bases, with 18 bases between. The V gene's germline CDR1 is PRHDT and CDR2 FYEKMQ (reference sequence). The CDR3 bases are TGTGCCAGCAGCCGACCCGGACAGACAGAGGAGCAGTACTTC. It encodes CASSRPGQTEEQYF.

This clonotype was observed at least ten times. CDR3 protein: CSVVGPSFATDTQYF. The CDR3 coding sequence is TGCAGCGTTGTAGGCCCGTCCTTCGCCACAGATACGCAGTATTTT. The chain carries TRBV29-1 and TRBJ2-3; D is unclear. V lost 4 bases and J 2 bases, leaving 16 bases between the germline ends. The CDR3 has 15 residues. Germline CDR1 and CDR2: SQVTM and ANQGSEA.

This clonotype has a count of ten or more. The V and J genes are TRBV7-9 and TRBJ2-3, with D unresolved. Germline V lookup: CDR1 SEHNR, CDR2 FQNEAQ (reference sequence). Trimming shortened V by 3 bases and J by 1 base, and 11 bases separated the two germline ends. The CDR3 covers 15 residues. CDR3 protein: CASSFTTMGTDTQYF. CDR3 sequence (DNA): TGTGCCAGCAGCTTTACTACCATGGGCACAGATACGCAGTATTTT.

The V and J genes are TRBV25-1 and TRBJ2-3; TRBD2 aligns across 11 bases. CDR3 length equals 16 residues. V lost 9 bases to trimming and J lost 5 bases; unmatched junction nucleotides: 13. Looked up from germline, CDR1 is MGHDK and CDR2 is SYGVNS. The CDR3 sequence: CASQIMGLAGGDTQYF. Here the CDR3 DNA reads TGTGCCAGTCAAATTATGGGGCTAGCGGGAGGAGATACGCAGTATTTT.

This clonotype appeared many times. The CDR3 sequence is CASSLVAQATDTQYF. The CDR3 bases are TGTGCCAGCAGCTTAGTGGCCCAGGCGACAGATACGCAGTATTTT. The chain links TRBV7-6 to TRBJ2-3; no clear D gene. V was clipped by 1 base and J by 3 bases, with 11 bases between them. CDR3 length: 15 amino acids. Germline V gene lookup returns CDR1 SGHVS and CDR2 FNYEAQ.

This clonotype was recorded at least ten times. CDR3 loop: CASSSQTREQYF. In DNA, the CDR3 is TGTGCCAGCAGTTCACAGACGCGCGAGCAGTACTTC. The chain joins TRBV27 to TRBJ2-7; no definite D call. V dropped 4 bases and J dropped 6 bases, with 10 bases sitting between them. CDR1 and CDR2 (germline): MNHEY, SMNVEV (reference sequence). The length of the CDR3 is 12 residues.

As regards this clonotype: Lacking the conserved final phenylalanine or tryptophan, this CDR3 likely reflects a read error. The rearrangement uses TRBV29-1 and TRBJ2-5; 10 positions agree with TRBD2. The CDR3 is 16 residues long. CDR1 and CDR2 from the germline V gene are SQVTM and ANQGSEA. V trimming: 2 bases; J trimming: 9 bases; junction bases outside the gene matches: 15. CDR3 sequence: CSVELEREGLWEAQYS. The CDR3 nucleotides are TGCAGCGTTGAATTGGAGCGGGAGGGCCTCTGGGAGGCCCAGTACTCC.

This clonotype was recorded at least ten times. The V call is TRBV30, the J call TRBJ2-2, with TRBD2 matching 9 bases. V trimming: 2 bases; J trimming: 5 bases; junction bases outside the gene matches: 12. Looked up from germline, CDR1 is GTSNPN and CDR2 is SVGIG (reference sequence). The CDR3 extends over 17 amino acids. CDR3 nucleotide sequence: TGTGCCTGGAGTCCCTCCTTTGCGGGAGGGAGAACCGGGGAGCTGTTTTTT. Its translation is CAWSPSFAGGRTGELFF.

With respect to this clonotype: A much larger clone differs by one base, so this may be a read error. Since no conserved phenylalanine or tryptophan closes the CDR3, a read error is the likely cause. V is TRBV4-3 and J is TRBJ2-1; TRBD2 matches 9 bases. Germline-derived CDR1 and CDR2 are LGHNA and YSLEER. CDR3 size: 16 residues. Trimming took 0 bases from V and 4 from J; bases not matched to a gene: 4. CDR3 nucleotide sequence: TGCGCCAGCAGCCAAGATGCTAGCGGGGTATACAATGAGCAGTTCCTC. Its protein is CASSQDASGVYNEQFL.

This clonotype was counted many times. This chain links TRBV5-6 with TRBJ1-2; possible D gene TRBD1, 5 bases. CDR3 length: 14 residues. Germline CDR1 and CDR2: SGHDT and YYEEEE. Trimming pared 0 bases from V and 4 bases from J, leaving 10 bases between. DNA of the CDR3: TGTGCCAGCAGCTTGGGAGGGGCCCCCTATGGCTACACCTTC. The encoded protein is CASSLGGAPYGYTF.